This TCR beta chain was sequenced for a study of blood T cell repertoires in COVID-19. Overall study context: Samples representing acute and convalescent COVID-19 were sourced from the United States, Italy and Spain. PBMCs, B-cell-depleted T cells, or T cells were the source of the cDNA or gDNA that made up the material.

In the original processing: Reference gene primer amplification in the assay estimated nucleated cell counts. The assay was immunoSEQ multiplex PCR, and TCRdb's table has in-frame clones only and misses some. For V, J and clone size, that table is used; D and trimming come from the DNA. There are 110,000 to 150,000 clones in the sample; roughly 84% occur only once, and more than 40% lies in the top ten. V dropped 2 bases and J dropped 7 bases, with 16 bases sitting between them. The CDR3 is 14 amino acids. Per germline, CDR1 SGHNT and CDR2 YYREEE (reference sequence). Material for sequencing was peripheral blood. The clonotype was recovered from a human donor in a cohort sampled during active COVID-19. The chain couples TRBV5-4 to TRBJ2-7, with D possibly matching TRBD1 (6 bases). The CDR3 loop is CASSLARTGYEQYF. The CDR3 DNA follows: TGTGCCAGCAGCTTAGCCCGTACAGGGTATGAGCAGTACTTC.